This is a list of T cell receptor beta chains from one sample in a study of early T cells in non-severe SARS-CoV-2 infection. TCRdb analysed the 5' RACE reads with MiXCR anew, one entry per CDR3 protein. The sample contains approximately 120,000 distinct CDR3 sequences, 15% of which appear only once. The sequenced sample consisted of whole blood. All receptors come from an adult who was a healthcare worker with PCR-confirmed SARS-CoV-2 infection or an uninfected control (not recorded which). CDR3s include the opening cysteine and the closing phenylalanine or tryptophan. A D gene is named only where the DNA matches it firmly. Clone size is stated in some rows and not others, as once, few, many or a class when expanded.

CDR3 protein,CDR3 DNA,J gene,clone size,CDR3 length,D gene,V gene
CASSVSPAGQTQYF,TGTGCCAGCAGCGTAAGTCCCGCCGGGCAGACCCAGTACTTC,TRBJ2-5,many,14,NA,TRBV9
CASNDRAMNTEAFF,TGTGCCAGCAATGACAGGGCAATGAACACTGAAGCTTTCTTT,TRBJ1-1,NA,14,TRBD1,TRBV27
CASSQLGTQRSYGYTF,TGTGCCAGCAGCCAGTTGGGGACACAGAGAAGCTATGGCTACACCTTC,TRBJ1-2,many,16,NA,TRBV5-5
CAISESDTQYF,TGTGCCATCAGTGAGTCGGATACGCAGTATTTT,TRBJ2-3,NA,11,NA,TRBV10-3
CASKRAAGGAGANVLTF,TGTGCCAGCAAGAGGGCCGCGGGGGGAGCCGGGGCCAACGTCCTGACTTTC,TRBJ2-6,NA,17,TRBD2,TRBV6-4
CASSLEAASGFQETQYF,TGTGCCAGCAGCTTAGAAGCGGCTAGCGGATTCCAAGAGACCCAGTACTTC,TRBJ2-5,NA,17,TRBD2,TRBV7-6
CASSQAASGGQETQYF,TGCGCCAGCAGCCAAGCTGCCAGCGGGGGACAAGAGACCCAGTACTTC,TRBJ2-5,NA,16,TRBD2,TRBV4-1
CSARALAGSSYNEQFF,TGCAGTGCTAGAGCTCTAGCGGGGAGCTCCTACAATGAGCAGTTCTTC,TRBJ2-1,NA,16,TRBD2,TRBV20-1
CATGDGANEKLFF,TGTGCCACCGGGGACGGGGCTAATGAAAAACTGTTTTTT,TRBJ1-4,few,13,NA,TRBV10-3
CSARDRGTRNQPQHF,TGCAGTGCTAGAGACCGGGGGACACGCAATCAGCCCCAGCATTTT,TRBJ1-5,NA,15,NA,TRBV20-1
CASSFSRGTTEAFF,TGTGCCAGCAGTTTCTCTCGCGGTACAACTGAAGCTTTCTTT,TRBJ1-1,NA,14,NA,TRBV7-8
CASSVEDSTGELFF,TGTGCCAGCAGTGTGGAGGACAGCACCGGGGAGCTGTTTTTT,TRBJ2-2,few,14,NA,TRBV6-1
CASSQSGLAGGSTGELFF,TGCGCCAGCAGCCAATCCGGACTAGCGGGGGGATCCACCGGGGAGCTGTTTTTT,TRBJ2-2,few,18,TRBD2,TRBV5-1
CASSLGMLDLTDTQYF,TGTGCCAGCAGCTTAGGGATGCTGGACCTCACAGATACGCAGTATTTT,TRBJ2-3,few,16,NA,TRBV11-2
CASSFRLDSNQPQHF,TGTGCCAGCAGTTTCCGATTAGATAGCAATCAGCCCCAGCATTTT,TRBJ1-5,NA,15,NA,TRBV12-3/TRBV12-4
CASRRNTEAFF,TGTGCCAGCAGGAGGAACACTGAAGCTTTCTTT,TRBJ1-1,many,11,NA,TRBV6-5
CASSLGLALYEQYF,TGTGCCAGCAGCTTGGGACTAGCCCTGTACGAGCAGTACTTC,TRBJ2-7,NA,14,TRBD2,TRBV5-4
CASREGWGGEETQYF,TGTGCCAGCAGGGAAGGATGGGGGGGGGAAGAGACCCAGTACTTC,TRBJ2-5,few,15,TRBD2,TRBV2
CASRGQGAYEQYF,TGTGCCAGCCGGGGACAGGGGGCCTACGAGCAGTACTTC,TRBJ2-7,few,13,TRBD1,TRBV2
CASSQRTGSNSPLHF,TGTGCCAGCAGCCAACGGACAGGATCCAATTCACCCCTCCACTTT,TRBJ1-6,NA,15,TRBD1,TRBV3-1
CASRRDGETQYF,TGTGCCAGCAGGCGGGACGGGGAAACCCAGTACTTC,TRBJ2-5,NA,12,NA,TRBV3-1
CASSPGTGVESPLHF,TGTGCCAGCAGCCCTGGGACAGGGGTTGAATCACCCCTCCACTTT,TRBJ1-6,NA,15,TRBD1,TRBV7-9
CASSLGGDYGYTF,TGTGCCAGCAGCTTAGGGGGGGACTATGGCTACACCTTC,TRBJ1-2,many,13,NA,TRBV7-6
CSATGEGNEKLFF,TGCAGTGCTACAGGGGAAGGGAATGAAAAACTGTTTTTT,TRBJ1-4,many,13,NA,TRBV20-1
CSARAERRGQGTEAFF,TGCAGTGCTAGAGCCGAGAGACGGGGGCAAGGGACTGAAGCTTTCTTT,TRBJ1-1,NA,16,NA,TRBV20-1
CASSQNSYTEAFF,TGTGCCAGCAGCCAGAACAGTTACACTGAAGCTTTCTTT,TRBJ1-1,NA,13,NA,TRBV6-1
CSASRAGSNQPQHF,TGCAGTGCGAGCAGGGCAGGGAGCAATCAGCCCCAGCATTTT,TRBJ1-5,NA,14,NA,TRBV20-1